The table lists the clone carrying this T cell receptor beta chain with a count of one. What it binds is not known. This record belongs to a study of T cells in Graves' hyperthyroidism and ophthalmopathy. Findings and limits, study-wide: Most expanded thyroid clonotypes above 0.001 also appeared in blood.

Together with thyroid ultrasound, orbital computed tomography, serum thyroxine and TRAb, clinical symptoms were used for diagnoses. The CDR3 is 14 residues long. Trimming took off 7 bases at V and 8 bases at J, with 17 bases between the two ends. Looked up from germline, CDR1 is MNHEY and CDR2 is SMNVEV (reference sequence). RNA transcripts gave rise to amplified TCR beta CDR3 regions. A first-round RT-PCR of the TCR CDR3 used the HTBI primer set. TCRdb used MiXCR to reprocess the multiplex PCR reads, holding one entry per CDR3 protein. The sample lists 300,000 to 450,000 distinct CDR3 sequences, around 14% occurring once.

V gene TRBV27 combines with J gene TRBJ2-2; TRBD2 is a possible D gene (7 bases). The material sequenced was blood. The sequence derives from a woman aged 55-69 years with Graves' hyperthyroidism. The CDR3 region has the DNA TGTGCCAGCAATATCGGAGGGGGGGGGGGGGAGCTGTTTTTT. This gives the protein CASNIGGGGGELFF.